Only one count was recorded for the clone carrying this T cell receptor beta chain. The CDR3 spans 17 residues. The germline CDR1 and CDR2 sequences are SGHVS and FQNEAQ. V was pared by 1 base and J by 3 bases, with 8 bases of the junction left unmatched. This table comes from immunoSEQ multiplex PCR, and its TCRdb copy is limited to in-frame clones, with some not included. The data show 400,000 or so clones, around 87% seen once. The sample is drawn from a study of blood T cell repertoires in COVID-19. The genes are TRBV7-8 and TRBJ2-1, with 8 bases matching TRBD2. Sample: PBMCs or T cells enriched from blood (not recorded which). This TCR was recovered from a man aged 35-49 years in a cohort exposed to, infected with or recovered from COVID-19 (not recorded which). CDR3 region: CASSLVGAGLDYNEQFF. In nucleotides, the CDR3 is TGTGCCAGCAGCTTAGTCGGAGCGGGACTAGACTACAATGAGCAGTTCTTC.